This T cell receptor beta chain is drawn from a study of T cell responses to AZD1222 COVID-19 vaccine. Findings of the study overall: The repertoires were collected only after the peak T cell response. Close to half of all spike-specific TCRs reportedly target regions of the variants that are unmutated. Clonal diversity was possibly underestimated; the donors were predominantly white British and more often female.

The data were produced by immunoSEQ multiplex PCR, yet TCRdb's version contains in-frame clones alone and is incomplete. The sample gives roughly 110,000 clones, under 90% of which show up once; roughly 5.1% is in the top ten. On this clone itself: What it binds is unknown.

Germline V lookup: CDR1 MNHEY, CDR2 SMNVEV (reference sequence). Trimming left V 4 bases short and J 3 bases short, with 11 bases between. The CDR3 extends over 14 amino acids. V gene TRBV27 combines with J gene TRBJ2-3; D might be TRBD1 or TRBD2, each matching 5 bases. This clonotype was obtained from an adult in good health. The input for sequencing was peripheral blood, taken on day 0 of AZD1222 vaccination. This CDR3 is CASSSPGRTDTQYF. CDR3 nucleotides: TGTGCCAGCAGTTCACCGGGGCGGACAGATACGCAGTATTTT.